These 26 T cell receptor beta chains came from one sample sequenced in a study. Each CDR3 protein gets one entry after TCRdb re-called the RT-PCR reads with MiXCR. This table holds about 680,000 distinct CDR3 sequences, 13% to 15% found once. The sequenced sample was memory CD4+ T cells from blood. The receptors originated from a female donor in good health, serving as a healthy control.

This clonotype has a count of ten or more. The CDR3 reads CASSPGTSGKTGELFF. The CDR3 DNA reads TGTGCCAGCAGCCCCGGGACTAGCGGGAAGACAGGGGAGCTGTTTTTT. J is TRBJ2-2 and V is TRBV11-2, with 13 bases identical to TRBD2. Germline CDR1 SGHAT, CDR2 FQNNGV. V was clipped by 5 bases and J by 8 bases; unmatched bases: 8. This CDR3 is 16 amino acids long.

The V and J genes are TRBV29-1 and TRBJ2-7, with D perhaps matching TRBD1 (5 bases). Germline CDR1 and CDR2: SQVTM and ANQGSEA. The CDR3 length is 15 residues. V lost 1 base and J lost 0, with 13 bases in between. CDR3 loop: CSVEGRQGPSYEQYF. The DNA for the CDR3 is TGCAGCGTTGAAGGAAGGCAGGGTCCCTCCTACGAGCAGTACTTC.

This clonotype showed up many times. The chain combines TRBV20-1 with TRBJ2-7; 7 nucleotides align to TRBD1. Germline CDR1 is DFQATT and CDR2 is SNEGSKA (reference sequence). The V and J ends lost 7 bases and 8 bases, in that order; junction bases with no gene match: 11. CDR3 length: 12 residues. The CDR3 nucleotides are TGCAGTGTTCACCGAGGGGGCCCGCAGCAGTACTTC. This codes for CSVHRGGPQQYF.

The table lists this clonotype with many counts. This chain links TRBV6-5 with TRBJ2-5, with 8 bases identical to TRBD2. The CDR3 spans 13 residues. CDR1 and CDR2 (germline): MNHEY, SVGAGI. Losses at the gene ends were 5 bases for V and 2 bases for J; bases not matched to a gene: 1. CDR3 sequence: CASSASGQETQYF. CDR3 sequence (DNA): TGTGCCAGCAGTGCTAGCGGGCAAGAGACCCAGTACTTC.

J is TRBJ2-7 and V is TRBV4-2; 8 nucleotides match TRBD2. The ends lost 2 bases at V and 1 base at J; junction bases unmatched: 10. This CDR3 region has 17 residues. CDR1 and CDR2 from the germline V gene are LGHNA and YNFKEQ. In DNA, the CDR3 is TGTGCCAGCAGCCAAACTAGCGGAGCTTTCTCTTCCTACGAGCAGTACTTC. This gives the protein CASSQTSGAFSSYEQYF.

This clonotype turned up a few times. This chain connects TRBV7-3 to TRBJ1-6, with D unresolved. The V end lost 5 bases, the J end lost 1 base, and 3 bases lay between the germline ends. Germline V CDR1 and CDR2: SGHTA, FQGTGA. This CDR3 is 13 amino acids long. CDR3 sequence reads: CASSGSYNSPLHF. CDR3 nucleotides: TGTGCCAGCAGCGGTTCCTATAATTCACCCCTCCACTTT.

The V gene is TRBV5-5, the J gene TRBJ2-7, with 9 bases aligning to TRBD2. The CDR3 contains 16 residues. V dropped 0 bases and J dropped 6; count of bases not matched to a gene: 10. CDR1 and CDR2 from the germline V gene are SGHKS and YYEKEE (reference sequence). The chain's CDR3 is CASSLGISGSSCEQYF. The CDR3 DNA follows: TGTGCCAGCAGCTTGGGAATTAGCGGGAGTTCGTGCGAGCAGTACTTC. The whole variable domain, filled in from reference TRBV5-5 and TRBJ2-7, reads DAGVTQSPTHLIKTRGQQVTLRCSPISGHKSVSWYQQVLGQGPQFIFQYYEKEERGRGNFPDRFSARQFPNYSSELNVNALLLGDSALYLCASSLGISGSSCEQYFGPGTRLTVT.

This clonotype appeared many times. The gene calls are TRBV20-1 and TRBJ2-7; a weak D match, TRBD2 (6 bases). V was pared by 0 bases and J by 3 bases, with 12 bases between. The CDR3 consists of 14 residues. Germline CDR1 reads DFQATT; CDR2 reads SNEGSKA (reference sequence). CDR3 protein: CSARDLKGGYEQYF. The CDR3 nucleotides read TGCAGTGCTAGAGATCTCAAGGGAGGCTACGAGCAGTACTTC.

This chain links TRBV4-2 with TRBJ2-7, with 9 bases that match TRBD1. CDR1 and CDR2 from the germline V gene are LGHNA and YNFKEQ. This CDR3 spans 15 amino acids. J gave up 3 bases and V 4 bases, and 7 bases lay outside the gene matches. CDR3 sequence (DNA): TGTGCCAGCAGCCTAGAGGACAGGGGTAACTACGAGCAGTACTTC. Residues: CASSLEDRGNYEQYF.

The chain combines TRBV24-1 with TRBJ2-3; D may be TRBD2 (7 bases). This CDR3 is built from 19 residues. The ends were cut back, 1 base at V and 4 bases at J, with 23 bases in the middle. Looked up from germline, CDR1 is KGHDR and CDR2 is SFDVKD. For the CDR3, the DNA is TGTGCCACCAGTGATTTAGGGGGGGGGGCTAGCTCAGCTGCAGATACGCAGTATTTT. This encodes CATSDLGGGASSAADTQYF.

The chain has TRBV4-1 and TRBJ1-2; no definite D call. Trimming shortened V by 1 base and J by 6 bases, and 12 bases separated the two germline ends. Germline assignment: CDR1 MGHRA and CDR2 YSYEKL. The length of the CDR3 is 14 residues. CDR3 nucleotides: TGCGCCAGCAGCCAAGTGGTTCCTGGGGATGGCTACACCTTC. Translated, it gives CASSQVVPGDGYTF.

This chain uses TRBV20-1 with TRBJ2-3; 15 bases align to TRBD2. This CDR3 region has 18 residues. Germline CDR1 DFQATT, CDR2 SNEGSKA (reference sequence). Trimming removed 1 base from V and 3 bases from J; junction bases left unmatched: 8. CDR3 bases: TGCAGTGCTAGAGGTCGGACTAGCGGGGGGGGATTTACAGATACGCAGTATTTT. Its translation: CSARGRTSGGGFTDTQYF.

This clonotype was seen at least ten times. The chain carries TRBV27 and TRBJ2-7; TRBD1 agrees at 7 bases. The CDR3 extends over 14 amino acids. Germline CDR1 is MNHEY and CDR2 is SMNVEV (reference sequence). V trimming: 5 bases; J trimming: 6 bases; junction bases outside the gene matches: 10. CDR3 loop: CASSARDRGSEQYF. The CDR3 DNA sequence: TGTGCCAGCAGTGCCCGGGACAGAGGGTCCGAGCAGTACTTC.

This clonotype was seen only a few times. The V and J genes are TRBV5-1 and TRBJ2-5; 13 bases agree with TRBD2. CDR3 length: 14 residues. After removal of 7 bases from V and 2 bases from J, the junction contained 2 bases not matched to a gene. CDR1 is SGHRS and CDR2 is YFSETQ in the germline V gene. The CDR3 DNA sequence: TGCGCCAGCGGACTAGCGGGAGCTCAAGAGACCCAGTACTTC. It encodes CASGLAGAQETQYF.

This clonotype was found a few times. The CDR3 here is CSAKRFAGIGSTNEKLFF. The CDR3 DNA reads TGCAGCGCAAAAAGATTCGCGGGGATCGGGTCAACTAATGAAAAACTGTTTTTT. This rearrangement joins TRBV29-1 to TRBJ1-4; D gene uncertain. The CDR3 length is 18 residues. V was clipped by 7 bases and J by 0 bases, with 24 bases between them. Germline lookup yields CDR1 SQVTM and CDR2 ANQGSEA.

This clonotype came up a few times. The chain recombines TRBV15 with TRBJ1-5; 9 bases are a match to TRBD1. Trimming took 3 bases from V and 9 from J; bases not matched to a gene: 6. The CDR3 is made up of 14 amino acids. Looked up from germline, CDR1 is LNHNV and CDR2 is YYDKDF (reference sequence). In nucleotides, the CDR3 is TGTGCCACCAGCAGGACAGGGGGACTTTGGCCCCAGCATTTT. Protein sequence: CATSRTGGLWPQHF.

J is TRBJ2-3 and V is TRBV19, with unresolved D. V was trimmed by 6 bases and J by 5 bases, leaving 15 bases between them. The CDR3 runs to 14 residues. Germline loops: CDR1 LNHDA, CDR2 SQIVND (reference sequence). The CDR3 nucleotides read TGTGCCAGTAGAAATCCGAGGACGAGAGATACGCAGTATTTT. It is translated as CASRNPRTRDTQYF.

The chain recombines TRBV7-6 with TRBJ2-2, with 8 bases identical to TRBD2. Germline V gene lookup returns CDR1 SGHVS and CDR2 FNYEAQ. This CDR3 comprises 16 residues. V was pared by 1 base and J by 0 bases, with 1 base of the junction left unmatched. The CDR3 reads CASSLVAGTNTGELFF. The CDR3 DNA follows: TGTGCCAGCAGCTTAGTAGCGGGGACGAACACCGGGGAGCTGTTTTTT.

This clonotype was counted between two and nine times. This chain links TRBV7-3 with TRBJ2-7; 11 nucleotides match TRBD2. V was clipped by 5 bases and J by 3 bases; unmatched bases: 3. CDR1 SGHTA and CDR2 FQGTGA come from the germline V gene. The CDR3 contains 14 residues. The CDR3 spells CASSPLAGDYEQYF. Here the CDR3 DNA reads TGTGCCAGCAGCCCACTAGCGGGAGACTACGAGCAGTACTTC. The full variable domain, with the rest looked up from reference TRBV7-3 and TRBJ2-7, is GAGVSQTPSNKVTEKGKYVELRCDPISGHTALYWYRQSLGQGPEFLIYFQGTGAADDSGLPNDRFFAVRPEGSVSTLKIQRTERGDSAVYLCASSPLAGDYEQYFGPGTRLTVT.

This clonotype appeared a few times. The rearrangement links TRBV9 to TRBJ1-1; no definite D call. Germline V gene lookup returns CDR1 SGDLS and CDR2 YYNGEE. V was shortened by 0 bases and J by 5 bases, with 11 bases between the two germline ends. CDR3 length: 14 residues. CDR3 nucleotide sequence: TGTGCCAGCAGCGTAGCTGCGGTCGGGACTGAAGCTTTCTTT. Protein product: CASSVAAVGTEAFF.

This clonotype was detected only a few times. The junction does not match germline at one end; this may be a read error. The chain's CDR3 is CASSLQARESQYF. The DNA of the CDR3 is TGTGCCAGCAGCTTACAGGCAAGAGAGTCCCAGTACTTC. The chain recombines TRBV7-2 with TRBJ2-5; D is ambiguous. The CDR3 length is 13 residues. Germline V CDR1 and CDR2: SGHTA, FQGNSA. Supplemented by reference TRBV7-2 and TRBJ2-5, the full variable domain reads GAGVSQSPSNKVTEKGKDVELRCDPISGHTALYWYRQSLGQGLEFLIYFQGNSAPDKSGLPSDRFSAERTGGSVSTLTIQRTQQEDSAVYLCASSLQARESQYFGPGTRLLVL.

The chain employs TRBV2 and TRBJ2-4; D uncertain. Trimming removed 3 bases from V and 1 base from J, with 7 bases in between. The CDR3 contains 14 residues. In germline, CDR1 is SNHLY, CDR2 FYNNEI. The CDR3 sequence is CASSDRRAKNIQYF. As DNA, the CDR3 is TGTGCCAGCAGTGATCGGCGGGCCAAAAACATTCAGTACTTC.

This sequence joins TRBV6-5 and TRBJ1-6; tentatively, D is TRBD1 (5 bases). Trimming removed 2 bases at V and 6 bases at J, with 17 bases between. The germline V gene has CDR1 MNHEY and CDR2 SVGAGI. The CDR3 is 17 amino acids. Written as DNA, the CDR3 is TGTGCCAGCAGTTACGCGATAGGGGCAGGCTTTAATTCACCCCTCCACTTT. This gives the protein CASSYAIGAGFNSPLHF.

In this sample, this clonotype turned up a few times. The chain combines TRBV5-1 with TRBJ2-5, with D perhaps given as TRBD1 or TRBD2 (5 bases each). The CDR3 loop spans 14 amino acids. The V end was cut by 2 bases, the J end by 5 bases, with 13 bases between. Germline assignment: CDR1 SGHRS and CDR2 YFSETQ. The CDR3 nucleotides read TGCGCCAGCAGCTTTGAGGGCAGGGCGGAGACCCAGTACTTC. This encodes CASSFEGRAETQYF.

In this sample, this clonotype turned up many times. The chain recombines TRBV10-3 with TRBJ2-3; 8 bases match TRBD2. Germline assignment: CDR1 ENHRY and CDR2 SYGVKD. The CDR3 length is 15 residues. V trimming: 5 bases; J trimming: 2 bases; junction bases outside the gene matches: 6. CDR3 DNA sequence: TGTGCCATCAGTCATAGCGGGGAAGACACAGATACGCAGTATTTT. It translates to CAISHSGEDTDTQYF.

At least ten counts were recorded for this clonotype. The chain couples TRBV11-2 to TRBJ2-3; 8 bases map to TRBD2. Germline V gene sequence: CDR1 SGHAT, CDR2 FQNNGV. Trimming cost V 3 bases and J 0 bases; bases outside gene matches: 5. The CDR3 loop spans 16 amino acids. The CDR3: CASSFTAGGSTDTQYF. The CDR3 DNA follows: TGTGCCAGCAGCTTTACGGCGGGAGGTAGCACAGATACGCAGTATTTT.